These 25 T cell receptor beta chains were all obtained from the same sample, sequenced in a study of T-cell reconstitution after alpha-beta-depleted transplantation in children. The TCRbeta library was prepared with unique molecular identifiers. TCRdb re-called the PCR reads through MiXCR, storing one row per CDR3 protein. The table shows 670,000 or so distinct CDR3 sequences, with roughly 13% occurring only once. The sample in question was PBMCs, obtained before TCRalphabeta/CD19-depleted stem cell transplant. These TCRs come from a girl aged 2 to 9 with congenital amegakaryocytic thrombocytopenia, due to receive a stem cell transplant.

This clonotype occurred a few times. The rearrangement links TRBV5-6 to TRBJ1-2; 11 nucleotides line up with TRBD1. CDR1 is SGHDT and CDR2 is YYEEEE in the germline V gene. Trimming took 4 bases from V and 4 from J; bases not matched to a gene: 9. The CDR3 totals 16 residues. The CDR3 is CASSGEDRGRRYGYTF. CDR3 sequence (DNA): TGTGCCAGCAGCGGGGAGGACAGGGGGCGTCGCTATGGCTACACCTTC.

This clonotype showed up just a few times. The V call is TRBV18, the J call TRBJ2-5, with D perhaps TRBD2 (5 bases). Deletions cut 4 bases from V and 2 bases from J, with 26 bases between. Germline-derived CDR1 and CDR2 are KGHSH and LQKENI. This CDR3 has 19 residues. The CDR3 bases are TGTGCCAGCTCACGCCCGGGCTCCATCGTAAGAGGGCATCAAGAGACCCAGTACTTC. As protein: CASSRPGSIVRGHQETQYF.

V and J are TRBV5-6 and TRBJ2-1, with TRBD2 matching over 7 bases. The CDR3 totals 15 residues. The V gene's germline CDR1 is SGHDT and CDR2 YYEEEE. V shed 4 bases and J 6 bases; nucleotides not matched to a gene: 10. The CDR3 nucleotides are TGTGCCAGCAGCCTGGGTCTCCGACTAGCCAATGAGCAGTTCTTC. It encodes CASSLGLRLANEQFF. The entire variable domain, with the rest obtained from reference TRBV5-6 and TRBJ2-1, is as follows: DAGVTQSPTHLIKTRGQQVTLRCSPKSGHDTVSWYQQALGQGPQFIFQYYEEEERQRGNFPDRFSGHQFPNYSSELNVNALLLGDSALYLCASSLGLRLANEQFFGPGTRLTVL.

This clonotype was seen more than once but under ten times. The V call is TRBV5-1, the J call TRBJ2-2, with D tentatively TRBD1 (6 bases). Trimming removed 1 base at V and 4 bases at J, with 20 bases between. This CDR3 is 18 amino acids long. From germline, CDR1 is SGHRS and CDR2 YFSETQ. This CDR3 reads CASSLTVSWGLGTGELFF. The CDR3 nucleotides read TGCGCCAGCAGCTTGACCGTGAGCTGGGGGCTAGGCACCGGGGAGCTGTTTTTT. Filled out from reference TRBV5-1 and TRBJ2-2, the complete variable domain reads KAGVTQTPRYLIKTRGQQVTLSCSPISGHRSVSWYQQTPGQGLQFLFEYFSETQRNKGNFPGRFSGRQFSNSRSEMNVSTLELGDSALYLCASSLTVSWGLGTGELFFGEGSRLTVL.

This clonotype was detected a few times. The rearrangement links TRBV5-1 to TRBJ2-1, with D possibly TRBD2 on 6 matching bases. From germline, CDR1 is SGHRS and CDR2 YFSETQ. Trimming pared 6 bases from V and 3 bases from J, leaving 22 bases between. The CDR3 is 17 residues long. DNA for the CDR3: TGCGCCAGCACCCAGGAGTCTGGGGGGAGTAGCTACAATGAGCAGTTCTTC. Protein product: CASTQESGGSSYNEQFF.

This clonotype was seen at least ten times. The CDR3 sequence: CASSFQALRQAGYTF. CDR3 sequence (DNA): TGTGCCAGCAGTTTTCAGGCCCTTCGACAGGCTGGCTACACCTTC. This rearrangement joins TRBV12-3 or TRBV12-4 to TRBJ1-2, with a tentative D call TRBD1 (6 bases). The V gene lost 3 bases and the J gene lost 7 bases, with 18 bases spanning the gap. This CDR3 is 15 amino acids long.

This clonotype was observed many times. This rearrangement joins TRBV29-1 to TRBJ2-7; 9 bases agree with TRBD2. Germline V gives CDR1 SQVTM, CDR2 ANQGSEA. This CDR3 contains 16 residues. The V gene end was trimmed by 1 base and the J gene end by 5 bases; junction bases not matched to a gene: 12. CDR3 DNA: TGCAGCGTTGAAGGTGGTGAGGGACTAGCTATCGACGAGCAGTACTTC. Translated: CSVEGGEGLAIDEQYF.

The table lists this clonotype with many counts. The chain recombines TRBV11-2 with TRBJ2-5; tentative D call: TRBD1 (5 bases). Germline CDR1 reads SGHAT; CDR2 reads FQNNGV. V lost 5 bases and J lost 9, with 13 bases in between. The CDR3 is made up of 12 amino acids. The CDR3 loop is CASSLSDSSQYF. CDR3 coding DNA: TGTGCCAGCAGCCTATCAGACAGTTCCCAGTACTTC.

This clonotype was observed at least ten times. The chain recombines TRBV5-1 with TRBJ1-5; weak D call: TRBD1 (6 bases). Per the germline V gene, CDR1 is SGHRS and CDR2 is YFSETQ. V lost 1 base, J lost 2 bases, and 10 bases lay in between. The CDR3 has 15 residues. The CDR3 reads CASSLWGAGNQPQHF. Here the CDR3 DNA reads TGCGCCAGCAGCTTGTGGGGGGCTGGCAATCAGCCCCAGCATTTT.

The rearrangement links TRBV5-1 to TRBJ2-2; TRBD2 matches at 11 bases. V was clipped by 0 bases and J by 7 bases; unmatched bases: 5. This CDR3 is built from 16 residues. Looked up from germline, CDR1 is SGHRS and CDR2 is YFSETQ. The CDR3 sequence is CASSLDLAGGLGELFF. The DNA of the CDR3 is TGCGCCAGCAGCTTGGATCTAGCGGGAGGCCTCGGGGAGCTGTTTTTT.

This clonotype has ten or more counts. V and J are TRBV29-1 and TRBJ2-4; 7 nucleotides match TRBD1. The length of the CDR3 is 12 residues. V dropped 6 bases and J dropped 9; count of bases not matched to a gene: 8. From germline, CDR1 is SQVTM and CDR2 ANQGSEA. The CDR3 protein is CSVQDRKGIQYF. CDR3 bases: TGCAGCGTCCAGGACAGGAAGGGCATTCAGTACTTC.

The chain combines TRBV20-1 with TRBJ2-7, with TRBD2 matching 10 bases. The CDR3 is 16 residues long. Per the germline V gene, CDR1 is DFQATT and CDR2 is SNEGSKA (reference sequence). J gave up 6 bases and V 7 bases, and 18 bases lay outside the gene matches. The CDR3 reads CSVGFGTGLAGAEQYF. For the CDR3, the DNA is TGCAGTGTTGGTTTCGGTACAGGGCTAGCGGGAGCCGAGCAGTACTTC.

This clonotype was counted many times. V is TRBV6-5 and J is TRBJ1-2, with D maybe TRBD1 (6 bases). The CDR3 covers 15 residues. Germline V gene data show CDR1 as MNHEY and CDR2 as SVGAGI. V was trimmed by 0 bases and J by 4 bases, leaving 12 bases between them. The CDR3 DNA follows: TGTGCCAGCAGTTACTCTGGGACACTTTCCTATGGCTACACCTTC. It codes for CASSYSGTLSYGYTF.

As concerns this clonotype: A read error may account for a junction end that differs from germline. The chain has TRBV18 and TRBJ2-1, with D maybe TRBD1 (6 bases). Per germline, CDR1 KGHSH and CDR2 LQKENI. The CDR3 contains 13 residues. As DNA, the CDR3 is TGTACCAGCTCACCACTACAGGGCGATGAGCAGTTCTTC. Its translation is CTSSPLQGDEQFF. The whole variable domain, filled in from reference TRBV18 and TRBJ2-1, reads NAGVMQNPRHLVRRRGQEARLRCSPMKGHSHVYWYRQLPEEGLKFMVYLQKENIIDESGMPKERFSAEFPKEGPSILRIQQVVRGDSAAYFCTSSPLQGDEQFFGPGTRLTVL.

The rearrangement joins TRBV20-1 to TRBJ1-6, with 8 bases that match TRBD1. The ends lost 2 bases at V and 10 bases at J; junction bases unmatched: 4. This CDR3 has 13 amino acids. Per the germline V gene, CDR1 is DFQATT and CDR2 is SNEGSKA (reference sequence). CDR3 DNA: TGCAGTGCTAGATCCTCAGGGGGCTCACCCCTCCACTTT. Translated: CSARSSGGSPLHF.

This clonotype showed up just a few times. CDR3 in amino acids: CASSLGGMGYEQYF. The CDR3 DNA reads as TGTGCCAGCAGTCTAGGGGGTATGGGCTACGAGCAGTACTTC. The V and J genes are TRBV6-1 and TRBJ2-7, with D perhaps matching TRBD1 (6 bases). This CDR3 spans 14 amino acids. Germline assignment: CDR1 MNHNS and CDR2 SASEGT. V lost 5 bases and J 3 bases, leaving 14 bases between the germline ends.

This clonotype was seen repeatedly, ten times or more. The genes are TRBV14 and TRBJ2-1, with D perhaps matching TRBD1 (5 bases). Germline V CDR1 and CDR2: SGHDN, FVKESK. This CDR3 is 12 amino acids long. V shed 3 bases and J shed 8 bases, with 8 bases lying between them. In DNA, the CDR3 is TGTGCCAGCAGCCAGCTAGGGGATGAGCAGTTCTTC. Amino acid sequence: CASSQLGDEQFF.

In its sample, this clonotype was seen many times. The rearrangement links TRBV20-1 to TRBJ2-3; a weak D match, TRBD2 (6 bases). This CDR3 contains 16 residues. CDR1 is DFQATT and CDR2 is SNEGSKA in the germline V gene (reference sequence). V lost 3 bases to trimming and J lost 2 bases, with 18 bases between them. Here the CDR3 DNA reads TGCAGTGCTAGTCGAGGTAGCGGAGTACCCACAGATACGCAGTATTTT. Translation: CSASRGSGVPTDTQYF.

The chain combines TRBV15 with TRBJ2-5; D is undetermined. From germline, CDR1 is LNHNV and CDR2 YYDKDF (reference sequence). V was cut by 0 bases and J by 1 base, with 9 bases left in between. The CDR3 totals 15 residues. The CDR3 spells CATSRDRSFQETQYF. CDR3 nucleotides: TGTGCCACCAGCAGAGATCGCAGTTTCCAAGAGACCCAGTACTTC.

Many counts were recorded for this clonotype. The chain uses TRBV29-1 and TRBJ1-2, with a weak D call TRBD1 (6 bases). This CDR3 has 14 residues. Germline assignment: CDR1 SQVTM and CDR2 ANQGSEA. V was trimmed by 3 bases and J by 4 bases, leaving 15 bases between them. CDR3 bases: TGCAGCGTTGAGGAACAGGGAACGAGCTATGGCTACACCTTC. It encodes CSVEEQGTSYGYTF. The full variable domain, its missing parts supplied by reference TRBV29-1 and TRBJ1-2, is SAVISQKPSRDICQRGTSLTIQCQVDSQVTMMFWYRQQPGQSLTLIATANQGSEATYESGFVIDKFPISRPNLTFSTLTVSNMSPEDSSIYLCSVEEQGTSYGYTFGSGTRLTVV.

This clonotype turned up a few times. The chain couples TRBV20-1 to TRBJ2-1, with 11 bases fitting TRBD2. Germline V CDR1 and CDR2: DFQATT, SNEGSKA (reference sequence). The CDR3 runs 13 residues. V dropped 6 bases and J dropped 7; count of bases not matched to a gene: 5. CDR3 sequence reads: CSAKLAGANEQFF. The DNA for the CDR3 is TGCAGTGCAAAACTAGCGGGAGCGAATGAGCAGTTCTTC.

About this clonotype: This clone may be a read error of a much larger clone one base away. The V call is TRBV7-8, the J call TRBJ2-7; TRBD2 might be the D (5 bases). CDR3 length: 13 amino acids. Between the trimmed V and J ends, which lost 4 bases and 3 bases, there was a span of 10 bases. Germline values: CDR1 SGHVS, CDR2 FQNEAQ. CDR3 sequence: CASSSGLNYEQYF. DNA of the CDR3: TGTGCCAGCAGCTCCGGACTGAACTACGAGCAGTACTTC.

The V gene is TRBV28, the J gene TRBJ1-2, with no clear D. Germline V CDR1 and CDR2: MDHEN, SYDVKM. V shed 7 bases and J shed 2 bases, with 11 bases lying between them. This CDR3 region has 13 residues. CDR3 in DNA: TGTGCCAGCACTTCGGCGGGCAACTATGGCTACACCTTC. Translating gives CASTSAGNYGYTF.

This clonotype showed up many times. This chain uses TRBV20-1 with TRBJ2-1; the D gene is possibly TRBD2 (6 bases). CDR3 length: 14 amino acids. CDR1 and CDR2 (germline): DFQATT, SNEGSKA (reference sequence). CDR3 amino acids: CSVGGGLRTNEQFF. CDR3 nucleotide sequence: TGCAGCGTCGGAGGTGGACTACGGACCAATGAGCAGTTCTTC.

This clonotype was seen repeatedly, ten times or more. The chain couples TRBV27 to TRBJ2-6; 7 bases are a match to TRBD1. The CDR3 is made up of 18 amino acids. The germline CDR1 and CDR2 sequences are MNHEY and SMNVEV (reference sequence). V lost 10 bases and J lost 0; bases outside the gene matches: 15. The CDR3 sequence is CATRPRDRPNSGANVLTF. CDR3 DNA: TGTGCCACTCGACCCCGGGACAGACCGAACTCTGGGGCCAACGTCCTGACTTTC.